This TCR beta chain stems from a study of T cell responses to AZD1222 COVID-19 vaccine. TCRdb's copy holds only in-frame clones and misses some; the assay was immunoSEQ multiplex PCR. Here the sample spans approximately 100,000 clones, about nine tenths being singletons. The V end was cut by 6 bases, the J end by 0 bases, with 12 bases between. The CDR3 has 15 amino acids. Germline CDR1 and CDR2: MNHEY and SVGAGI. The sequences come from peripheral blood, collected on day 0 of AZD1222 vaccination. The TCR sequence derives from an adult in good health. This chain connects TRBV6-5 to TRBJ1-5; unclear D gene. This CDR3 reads CASRGWADSNQPQHF. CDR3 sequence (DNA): TGTGCCAGCAGGGGCTGGGCGGATAGCAATCAGCCCCAGCATTTT.